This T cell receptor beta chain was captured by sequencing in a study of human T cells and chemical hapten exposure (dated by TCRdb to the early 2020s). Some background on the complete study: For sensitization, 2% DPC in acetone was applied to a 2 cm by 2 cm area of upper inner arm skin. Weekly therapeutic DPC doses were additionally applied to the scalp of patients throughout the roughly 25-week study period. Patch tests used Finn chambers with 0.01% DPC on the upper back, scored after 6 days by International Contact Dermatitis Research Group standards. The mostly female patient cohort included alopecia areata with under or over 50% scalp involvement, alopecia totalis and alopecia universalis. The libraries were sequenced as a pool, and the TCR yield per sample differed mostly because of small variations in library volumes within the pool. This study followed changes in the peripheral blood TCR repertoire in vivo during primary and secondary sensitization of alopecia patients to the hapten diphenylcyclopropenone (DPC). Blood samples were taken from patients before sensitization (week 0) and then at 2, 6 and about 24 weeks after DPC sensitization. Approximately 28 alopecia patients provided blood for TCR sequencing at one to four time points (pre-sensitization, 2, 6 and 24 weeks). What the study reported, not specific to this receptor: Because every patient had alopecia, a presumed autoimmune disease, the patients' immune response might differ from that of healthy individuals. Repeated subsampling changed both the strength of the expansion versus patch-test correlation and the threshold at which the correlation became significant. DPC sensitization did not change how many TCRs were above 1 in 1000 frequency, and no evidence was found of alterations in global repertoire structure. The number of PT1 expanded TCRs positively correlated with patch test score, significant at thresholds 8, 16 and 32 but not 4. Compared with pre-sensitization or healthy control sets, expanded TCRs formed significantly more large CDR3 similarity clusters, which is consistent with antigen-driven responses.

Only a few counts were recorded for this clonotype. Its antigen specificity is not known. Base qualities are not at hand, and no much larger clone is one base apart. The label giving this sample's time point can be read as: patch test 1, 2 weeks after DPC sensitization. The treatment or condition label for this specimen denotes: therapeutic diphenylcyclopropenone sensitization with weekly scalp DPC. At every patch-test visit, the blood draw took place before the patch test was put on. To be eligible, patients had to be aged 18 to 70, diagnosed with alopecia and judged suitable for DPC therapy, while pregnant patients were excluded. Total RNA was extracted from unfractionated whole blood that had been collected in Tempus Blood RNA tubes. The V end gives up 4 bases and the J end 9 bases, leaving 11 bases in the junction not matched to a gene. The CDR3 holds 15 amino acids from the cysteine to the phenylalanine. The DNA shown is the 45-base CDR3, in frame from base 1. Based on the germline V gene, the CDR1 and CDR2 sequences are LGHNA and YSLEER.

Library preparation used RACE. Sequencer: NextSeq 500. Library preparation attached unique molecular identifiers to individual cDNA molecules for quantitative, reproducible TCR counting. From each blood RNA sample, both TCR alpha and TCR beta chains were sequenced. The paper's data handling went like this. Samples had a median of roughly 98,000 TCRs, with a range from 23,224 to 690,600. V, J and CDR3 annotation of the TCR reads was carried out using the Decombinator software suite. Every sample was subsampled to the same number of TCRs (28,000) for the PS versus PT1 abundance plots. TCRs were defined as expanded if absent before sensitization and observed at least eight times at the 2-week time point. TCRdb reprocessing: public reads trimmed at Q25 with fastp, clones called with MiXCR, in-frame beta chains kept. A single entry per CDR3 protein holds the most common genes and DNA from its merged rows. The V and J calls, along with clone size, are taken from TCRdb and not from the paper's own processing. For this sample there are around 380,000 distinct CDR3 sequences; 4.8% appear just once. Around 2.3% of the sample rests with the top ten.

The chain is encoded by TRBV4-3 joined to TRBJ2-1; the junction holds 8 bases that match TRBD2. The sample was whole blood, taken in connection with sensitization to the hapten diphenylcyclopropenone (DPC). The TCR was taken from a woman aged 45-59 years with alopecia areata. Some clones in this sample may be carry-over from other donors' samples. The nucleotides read TGCGCCAGCAGCCGCGGACTAGCTTGGGTGAGTGAGCAGTTCTTC. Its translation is CASSRGLAWVSEQFF.